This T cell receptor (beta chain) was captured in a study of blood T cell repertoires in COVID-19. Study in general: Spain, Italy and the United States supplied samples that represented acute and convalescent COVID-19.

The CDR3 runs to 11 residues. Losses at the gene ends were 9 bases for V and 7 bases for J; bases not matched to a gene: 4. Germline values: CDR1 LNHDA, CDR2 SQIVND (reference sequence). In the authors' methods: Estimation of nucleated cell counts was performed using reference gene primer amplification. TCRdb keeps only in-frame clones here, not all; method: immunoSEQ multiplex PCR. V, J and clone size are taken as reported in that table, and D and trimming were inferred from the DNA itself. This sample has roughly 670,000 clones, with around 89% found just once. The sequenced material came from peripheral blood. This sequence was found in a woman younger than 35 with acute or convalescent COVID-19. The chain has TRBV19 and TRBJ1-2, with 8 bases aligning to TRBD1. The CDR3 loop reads CASMQGAGYTF. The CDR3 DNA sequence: TGTGCCAGCATGCAGGGGGCTGGCTACACCTTC. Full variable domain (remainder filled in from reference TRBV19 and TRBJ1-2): DGGITQSPKYLFRKEGQNVTLSCEQNLNHDAMYWYRQDPGQGLRLIYYSQIVNDFQKGDIAEGYSVSREKKESFPLTVTSAQKNPTAFYLCASMQGAGYTFGSGTRLTVV.